Given below is one T cell receptor (beta chain) in context. The antigen remains undetermined. This CDR3 region has 13 residues. Per germline, CDR1 SGHVS and CDR2 FNYEAQ. V shed 7 bases and J 3 bases; nucleotides not matched to a gene: 4. The record originates from a study of T cell responses to AZD1222 COVID-19 vaccine. Study-level findings and limits: Regions 160-218 and 743-854 dominated among vaccine-associated CD4 TCRs spanning spike. Samples come after the peak T cell response, not at day 14.

Repertoires were generated with immunoSEQ multiplex PCR, while TCRdb's copy carries only in-frame clones and drops some. The sample has about 150,000 clones; 70% to 90% are singletons. This sequence originates from an adult in good health. The J gene is TRBJ2-7, the V gene TRBV7-6, with 9 positions matching TRBD1. Specimen: peripheral blood, collected on day 0 of MenACWY control vaccination. The CDR3: CASTLGQGYEQYF. The CDR3 DNA is TGTGCCAGCACCCTGGGACAGGGCTACGAGCAGTACTTC.